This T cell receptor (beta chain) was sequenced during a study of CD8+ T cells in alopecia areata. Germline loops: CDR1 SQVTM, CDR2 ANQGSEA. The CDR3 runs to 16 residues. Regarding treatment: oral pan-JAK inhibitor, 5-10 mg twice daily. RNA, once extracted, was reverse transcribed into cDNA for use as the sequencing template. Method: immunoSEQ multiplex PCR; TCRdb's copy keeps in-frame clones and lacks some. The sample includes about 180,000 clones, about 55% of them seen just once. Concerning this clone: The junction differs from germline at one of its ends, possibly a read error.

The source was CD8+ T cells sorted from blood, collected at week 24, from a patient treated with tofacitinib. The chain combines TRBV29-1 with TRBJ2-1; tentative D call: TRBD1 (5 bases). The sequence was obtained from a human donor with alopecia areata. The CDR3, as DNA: TGCAGCGTTGAGGAATCCCCCCAGGGTCCCTATAATGAGCAGTTCTTC. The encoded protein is CSVEESPQGPYNEQFF.